Described below is a single TCR beta chain sequence and its context. The antigen remains unidentified. Per germline, CDR1 SGHTA and CDR2 FQGNSA. This CDR3 contains 16 residues. Unmatched junction bases numbered 4, after V lost 3 bases and J lost 7 bases. Next came a second PCR, run for about 6 to 12 cycles, which used a sample-barcoded 5' primer along with a J-beta primer mix. TCRdb ran MiXCR on the 5' RACE reads and lists one entry per CDR3 protein. The sample records nearly 800,000 distinct CDR3 sequences, about 56% being singletons. The sample comes from a study of blood T cells in healthy people across ages. Findings and limits, study-wide: For the donors, CMV status was unknown and possibly confounded expanded clonotype changes. Per million T cells, TCR beta diversity dropped roughly linearly as age increased.

Sequencing was carried out using blood. The clonotype originates from a man in his forties in good health. J is TRBJ2-1 and V is TRBV7-2; TRBD2 aligns across 15 bases. As DNA, the CDR3 is TGTGCCAGCAGCTTGGGACTAGCGGGAGGTCAGAATGAGCAGTTCTTC. Protein: CASSLGLAGGQNEQFF.